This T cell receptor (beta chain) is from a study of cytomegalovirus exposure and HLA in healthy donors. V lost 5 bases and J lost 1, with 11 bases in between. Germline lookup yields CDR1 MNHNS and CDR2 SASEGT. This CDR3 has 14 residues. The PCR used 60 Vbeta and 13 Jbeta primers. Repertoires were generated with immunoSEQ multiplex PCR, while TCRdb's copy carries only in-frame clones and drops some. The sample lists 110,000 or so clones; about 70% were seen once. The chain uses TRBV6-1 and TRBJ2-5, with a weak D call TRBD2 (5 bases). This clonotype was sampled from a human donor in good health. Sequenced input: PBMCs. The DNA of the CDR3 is TGTGCCAGCAGTACTACTAGACTCCAAGAGACCCAGTACTTC. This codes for CASSTTRLQETQYF.